Shown below are 19 T cell receptor beta chains from a single sample sequenced in a study of blood T cells in healthy people across ages. A sample-barcoded 5' primer and a J-beta primer mix were used in a second PCR of about 6 to 12 cycles. TCRdb itself ran the 5' RACE reads through MiXCR, one entry per CDR3 protein. In the table there are about 730,000 distinct CDR3 sequences, roughly two fifths of which are singletons. Sequencing input: blood. The origin of the receptors is a woman aged 55-69 years in good health.

The chain combines TRBV25-1 with TRBJ1-2; the match to TRBD1 covers 7 bases. This CDR3 is built from 11 residues. V gave up 8 bases and J gave up 7 bases; unmatched junction bases: 4. Germline V gene data show CDR1 as MGHDK and CDR2 as SYGVNS. CDR3 in amino acids: CASRRQGGYTF. The CDR3 region has the DNA TGTGCCAGCCGCCGACAGGGTGGCTACACCTTC.

The CDR3 is CASSFRGLSGRGGEQYF. CDR3 in DNA: TGTGCCAGCAGCTTTCGGGGGCTAAGCGGGAGGGGAGGCGAGCAGTACTTC. The rearrangement uses TRBV7-2 and TRBJ2-7; TRBD2 matches 10 bases. CDR3 length: 17 amino acids. V lost 3 bases, J lost 6 bases, and 14 bases stayed unmatched. CDR1 is SGHTA and CDR2 is FQGNSA in the germline V gene.

With regard to this clonotype: One base away lies a much larger clone, so this may be a sequencing read error. This sequence joins TRBV11-3 and TRBJ2-3; tentatively, D is TRBD1 (6 bases). Trimming took 5 bases from V and 4 from J, leaving 19 bases between them. The germline V gene encodes CDR1 SGHNT and CDR2 YENEEA. This CDR3 is 16 amino acids long. The CDR3 region is CASSPGQSDSADTQYF. The CDR3 DNA follows: TGTGCCAGCAGCCCCGGACAGTCTGATAGCGCAGATACGCAGTATTTT.

The table lists this clonotype with a few counts. The chain couples TRBV7-8 to TRBJ2-1, with TRBD2 matching over 14 bases. Trimming took 5 bases from V and 9 from J; bases not matched to a gene: 3. This CDR3 contains 14 residues. Looked up from germline, CDR1 is SGHVS and CDR2 is FQNEAQ. The CDR3 DNA follows: TGTGCCAGCAGCGTGGGACTAGCGGGGGCTGAGCAGTTCTTC. Its protein product is CASSVGLAGAEQFF.

The V and J genes are TRBV6-5 and TRBJ1-2; D is unclear. The CDR3 is 16 amino acids. Germline V gives CDR1 MNHEY, CDR2 SVGAGI. Trimming took off 0 bases at V and 7 bases at J, with 18 bases between the two ends. The CDR3 region is CASSYSMTITPIGYTF. The CDR3 bases are TGTGCCAGCAGTTACTCGATGACCATCACCCCTATTGGCTACACCTTC.

The rearrangement uses TRBV5-6 and TRBJ2-7; 7 positions match TRBD1. Germline CDR1 reads SGHDT; CDR2 reads YYEEEE. This CDR3 has 14 amino acids. V lost 1 base to trimming and J lost 0 bases; unmatched junction nucleotides: 1. DNA for the CDR3: TGTGCCAGCAGCTTGAGGGGGCCCTCCTACGAGCAGTACTTC. It encodes CASSLRGPSYEQYF. The full variable domain, with the rest looked up from reference TRBV5-6 and TRBJ2-7, is DAGVTQSPTHLIKTRGQQVTLRCSPKSGHDTVSWYQQALGQGPQFIFQYYEEEERQRGNFPDRFSGHQFPNYSSELNVNALLLGDSALYLCASSLRGPSYEQYFGPGTRLTVT.

The gene calls are TRBV5-5 and TRBJ2-7, with a tentative D call TRBD1 (5 bases). From germline, CDR1 is SGHKS and CDR2 YYEKEE (reference sequence). There are 13 residues in the CDR3. Trimming removed 4 bases from V and 7 bases from J, with 15 bases in between. The DNA for the CDR3 is TGTGCCAGCAGCCCAACCCAGGGCCATGAGCAGTACTTC. Encoded protein: CASSPTQGHEQYF.

This rearrangement joins TRBV20-1 to TRBJ1-2, with D perhaps matching TRBD1 (6 bases). The CDR3 is made up of 13 amino acids. CDR1 is DFQATT and CDR2 is SNEGSKA in the germline V gene (reference sequence). V was clipped by 6 bases and J by 7 bases, with 18 bases between them. The CDR3 DNA sequence: TGCAGTGCCCGGGAGGGGGGGCTCGGTGGCTACACCTTC. Translation gives CSAREGGLGGYTF.

V and J are TRBV10-3 and TRBJ2-5; TRBD1 matches 7 bases. Germline V lookup: CDR1 ENHRY, CDR2 SYGVKD. Trimming at V came to 1 base and at J to 2 bases, leaving 4 bases not matched to a gene. The length of the CDR3 is 15 residues. CDR3 coding DNA: TGTGCCATCAGTGAGTTCGGGACAGCTCAAGAGACCCAGTACTTC. Its translation is CAISEFGTAQETQYF.

This clonotype was detected only a few times. V gene TRBV6-2 or TRBV6-3 combines with J gene TRBJ2-7; 9 nucleotides align to TRBD1. The CDR3 length is 16 residues. Looked up from germline, CDR1 is MNHEY and CDR2 is SVGEGT. V shed 7 bases, J shed 3 bases, and the junction held 13 bases outside the gene matches. DNA of the CDR3: TGTGCCAGCACCTTCCCGAGGGGACAGGGTTACTACGAGCAGTACTTC. Translating gives CASTFPRGQGYYEQYF.

This clonotype has at least ten counts. Germline is not matched at one junction end, which may reflect a read error. The chain has TRBV5-1 and TRBJ1-1; no definite D call. Per germline, CDR1 SGHRS and CDR2 YFSETQ. The CDR3 is 11 amino acids. The chain's CDR3 is CASSLDTEAFF. For the CDR3, the DNA is TGTGCCAGCAGCTTAGACACTGAAGCTTTCTTT.

This clonotype has a count of ten or more. The chain couples TRBV20-1 to TRBJ2-1, with a tentative D call TRBD2 (6 bases). V lost 0 bases and J 4 bases, leaving 13 bases between the germline ends. This CDR3 is built from 15 residues. The V gene's germline CDR1 is DFQATT and CDR2 SNEGSKA (reference sequence). The CDR3 here is CSARDVTSPYNEQFF. The CDR3 nucleotides are TGCAGTGCTAGAGATGTAACTAGCCCGTACAATGAGCAGTTCTTC.

This clonotype was observed at least ten times. The chain employs TRBV12-3 or TRBV12-4 and TRBJ1-2; TRBD1 matches 7 bases. Germline trimming cut 6 bases from V and 7 bases from J; bases unmatched to any gene: 8. This CDR3 contains 13 residues. The CDR3 bases are TGTGCCAGCAGGACAGGGAACGGTGGTGGCTACACCTTC. Translating gives CASRTGNGGGYTF.

With regard to this clonotype: Being one base from a much bigger clone, this may be a read error. The chain employs TRBV24-1 and TRBJ2-3, with D unclear. Germline CDR1 and CDR2: KGHDR and SFDVKD. The CDR3 is made up of 14 amino acids. This chain's CDR3 is CTTSDSWSTDTQYF. DNA of the CDR3: TGTACCACCAGTGATTCATGGAGCACAGATACGCAGTATTTT.

Concerning this clonotype itself: A much larger clonotype is one base distant, so this may be a read error. The V call is TRBV12-3 or TRBV12-4, the J call TRBJ2-5; weak D call: TRBD1 (6 bases). Trimming stripped 3 bases from V and 11 bases from J, with 22 bases between. This CDR3 has 15 amino acids. CDR3: CASSFEQGRFNEQYF. CDR3 DNA: TGTGCCAGCAGTTTTGAACAGGGTCGTTTCAATGAGCAGTACTTC.

This clonotype was observed a handful of times. The V call is TRBV5-1, the J call TRBJ1-6; TRBD1 matches at 7 bases. V dropped 9 bases and J dropped 5; count of bases not matched to a gene: 5. Germline CDR1 and CDR2: SGHRS and YFSETQ. CDR3 size: 13 residues. As DNA, the CDR3 is TGCGCCACTCGGACAGGCAATAATTCACCCCTCCACTTT. It yields the protein CATRTGNNSPLHF.

This chain uses TRBV27 with TRBJ2-3; a weak D match, TRBD2 (5 bases). Trimming stripped 3 bases from V and 9 bases from J, with 13 bases between. Germline CDR1 MNHEY, CDR2 SMNVEV (reference sequence). The CDR3 runs to 13 residues. The chain's CDR3 is CASSFFSVATQYF. Written as DNA, the CDR3 is TGTGCCAGCAGTTTCTTTTCAGTAGCGACGCAGTATTTT.

This sequence joins TRBV10-2 and TRBJ2-7; D tentatively fits TRBD1 or TRBD2 (5 bases each). This CDR3 spans 14 amino acids. Trimming took off 2 bases at V and 3 bases at J, with 11 bases between the two ends. The germline V gene has CDR1 WSHSY and CDR2 SAAADI. The CDR3 DNA reads as TGCGCCAGCAGTGAGAGGGGAGTAGACTACGAGCAGTACTTC. It codes for CASSERGVDYEQYF.

This clonotype was seen more than once but under ten times. The chain uses TRBV29-1 and TRBJ1-2, with a weak D call TRBD1 (5 bases). Deletions cut 7 bases from V and 1 base from J, with 10 bases between. The CDR3 is 12 residues long. CDR1 and CDR2 from the germline V gene are SQVTM and ANQGSEA. The CDR3 coding sequence is TGCAGCGCCGACAGCATTAACTATGGCTACACCTTC. Protein sequence: CSADSINYGYTF.